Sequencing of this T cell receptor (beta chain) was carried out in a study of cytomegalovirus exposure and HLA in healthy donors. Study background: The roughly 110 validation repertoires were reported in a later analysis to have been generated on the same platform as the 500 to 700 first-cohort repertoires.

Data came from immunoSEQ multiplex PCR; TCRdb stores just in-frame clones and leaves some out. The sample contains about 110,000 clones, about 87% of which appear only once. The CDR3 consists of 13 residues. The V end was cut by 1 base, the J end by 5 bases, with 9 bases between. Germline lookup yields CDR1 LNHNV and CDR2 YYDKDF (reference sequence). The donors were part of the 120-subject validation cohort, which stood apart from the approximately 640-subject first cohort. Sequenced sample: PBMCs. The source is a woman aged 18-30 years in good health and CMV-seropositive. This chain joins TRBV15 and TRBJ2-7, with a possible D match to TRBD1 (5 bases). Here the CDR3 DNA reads TGTGCCACCAGCAGAGGACAGATCAACGAGCAGTACTTC. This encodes CATSRGQINEQYF.